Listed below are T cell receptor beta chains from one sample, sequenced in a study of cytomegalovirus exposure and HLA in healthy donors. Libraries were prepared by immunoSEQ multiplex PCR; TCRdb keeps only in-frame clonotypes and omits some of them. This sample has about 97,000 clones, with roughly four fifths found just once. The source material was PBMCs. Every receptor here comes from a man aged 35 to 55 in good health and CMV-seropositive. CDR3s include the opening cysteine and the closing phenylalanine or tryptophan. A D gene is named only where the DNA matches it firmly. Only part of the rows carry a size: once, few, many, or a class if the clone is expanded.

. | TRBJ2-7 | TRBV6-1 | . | TGTGCCAGCGGATACGGGACAAACTACGAGCAGTACTTC | CASGYGTNYEQYF
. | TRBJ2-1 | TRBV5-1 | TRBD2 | TGCGCCAGCAGCCTACAACTAGCGGGGTACAATGAGCAGTTCTTC | CASSLQLAGYNEQFF
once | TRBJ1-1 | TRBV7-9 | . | TGTTCCAGCAGCTTGGCAGGGACTCTGAACACTGAAGCTTTCTTT | CSSSLAGTLNTEAFF
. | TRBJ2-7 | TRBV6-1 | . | TGTGCCAGCAGTGAAGCGCTCGTTTCAGGATACGAGCAGTACTTC | CASSEALVSGYEQYF
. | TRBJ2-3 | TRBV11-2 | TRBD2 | TGTGCCAGCAGCCATAGCGGGGGAGGAGCAGATACGCAGTATTTT | CASSHSGGGADTQYF
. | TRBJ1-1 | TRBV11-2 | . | TGTGCCAGCAGCACACAGATGAACACTGAAGCTTTCTTT | CASSTQMNTEAFF
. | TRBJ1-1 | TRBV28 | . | TGTGCCAGCAGTTTGGGCACTGCCCAGGGAAACACTGAAGCTTTCTTT | CASSLGTAQGNTEAFF
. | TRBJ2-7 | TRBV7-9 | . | TGTGCCAGCAGCTTAGAGGCGGCCTCCTACGAGCAGTACTTC | CASSLEAASYEQYF
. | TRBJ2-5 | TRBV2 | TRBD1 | TGTGCCAGCAGTAGAAGCGGTGACAGGGTGGGAGAGACCCAGTACTTC | CASSRSGDRVGETQYF
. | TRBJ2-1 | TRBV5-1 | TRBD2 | TGCGCCAGCAGCACGACTAGCGGGGGGCCCATGGAGCAGTTCTTC | CASSTTSGGPMEQFF
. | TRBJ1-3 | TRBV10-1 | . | TGCGCCAGCAGTGATCGGGGGGCTGGAAACACCATATATTTT | CASSDRGAGNTIYF
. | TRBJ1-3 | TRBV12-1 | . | TGTGCCAGCACGCTGATCAGGTTCTCTGGAAACACCATATATTTT | CASTLIRFSGNTIYF
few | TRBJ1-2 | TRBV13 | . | TGTGCCAGCAGCTTAGGCCGCGGAGCAAACTATGGCTACACCTTC | CASSLGRGANYGYTF
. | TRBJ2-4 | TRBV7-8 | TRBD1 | TGTGCCAGCAGCCCGGTCGGACAGGGGATGGGCAAAAACATTCAGTACTTC | CASSPVGQGMGKNIQYF
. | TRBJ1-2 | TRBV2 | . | TGTGCCAGCAGCAACAGGTTTAACTATGGCTACACCTTC | CASSNRFNYGYTF
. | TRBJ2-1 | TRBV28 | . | TGTGCCAGCAGTTTAACAGGGAGCAATGAGCAGTTCTTC | CASSLTGSNEQFF
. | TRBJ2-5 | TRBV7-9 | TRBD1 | TGTGCCAGCAGCCCGGACAGGGCCGAGACCCAGTACTTC | CASSPDRAETQYF
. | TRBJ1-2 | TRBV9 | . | TGTGCCAGGGGGGGGCCCTATGGCTACACCTTC | CARGGPYGYTF
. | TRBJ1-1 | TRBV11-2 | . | TGTGCCAGCAGCCCCGGTATCGGGGGGCTGGTAACTTTCTTT | CASSPGIGGLVTFF
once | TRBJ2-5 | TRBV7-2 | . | TGTGCCAGCAGCTCCTTAGCGGCGGGGGAGACCCAGTACTTC | CASSSLAAGETQYF
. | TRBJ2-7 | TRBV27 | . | TGTGCCAGCAGTTTATCGAGGGACTTCTTCTACGAGCAGTACTTC | CASSLSRDFFYEQYF
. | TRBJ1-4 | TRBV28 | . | TGTGCCAGCAGCATACCCGGGACACGGAATGAAAAACTGTTTTTT | CASSIPGTRNEKLFF
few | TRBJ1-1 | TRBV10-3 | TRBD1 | TGTGCCATCAGGGCACAGGGGGTGAACACTGAAGCTTTCTTT | CAIRAQGVNTEAFF
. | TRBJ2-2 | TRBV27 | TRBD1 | TGTGCCAGCAGATCCCACGGGACAGGGACCACCGGGGAGCTGTTTTTT | CASRSHGTGTTGELFF
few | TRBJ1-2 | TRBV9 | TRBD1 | TGTGCCAGCAGCGCCCAGACAGGGTGGTCTAACTATGGCTACACCTTC | CASSAQTGWSNYGYTF
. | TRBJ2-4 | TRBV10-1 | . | TGCGCCAGCAGTGAAGGGGGAGCGGTCCCCAGGAACATTCAGTACTTC | CASSEGGAVPRNIQYF
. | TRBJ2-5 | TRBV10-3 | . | TGTGCCATCAGAGGCGGTTCCCAAGAGACCCAGTACTTC | CAIRGGSQETQYF
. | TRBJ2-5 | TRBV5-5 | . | TGTGCCAGCAGCTTCTCCTCTGGAGGGGCCCCCATGGAGACCCAGTACTTC | CASSFSSGGAPMETQYF
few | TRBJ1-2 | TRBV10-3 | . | TGTGCCATCAGTGACCTAGCCACCTACTATGGCTACACCTTC | CAISDLATYYGYTF
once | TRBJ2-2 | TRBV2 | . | TGTGCCAGCAGTACAGGGCCTCGAGGGGAGCTGTTTTTT | CASSTGPRGELFF
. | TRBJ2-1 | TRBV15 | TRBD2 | TGTGCCACCAGCAGAGGGGGACTAGCGGGGGTTCAGTTCTTC | CATSRGGLAGVQFF
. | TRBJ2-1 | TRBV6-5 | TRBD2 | TGTGCCAGCAGCCCCGGGACTAGCGGATACAATGAGCAGTTCTTC | CASSPGTSGYNEQFF
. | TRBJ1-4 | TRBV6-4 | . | TGTGCCAGCAGTGAGACAGCAACTAATGAAAAACTGTTTTTT | CASSETATNEKLFF
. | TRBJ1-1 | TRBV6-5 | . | TGTGCCAGTTATGGGGGGAGGGGCACTGAAGCTTTCTTT | CASYGGRGTEAFF
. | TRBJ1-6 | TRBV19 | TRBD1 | TGTGCCAGTAGTCTGACAGGGTCTAATTCACCCCTCCACTTT | CASSLTGSNSPLHF
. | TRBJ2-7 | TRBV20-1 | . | TGCAGTGCTAGAAAGCGCTACTTC | CSARKRYF
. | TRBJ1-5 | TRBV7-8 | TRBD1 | TGTGCCAGCAGCCGCTACCCACAGGGGGATCAGCCCCAGCATTTT | CASSRYPQGDQPQHF
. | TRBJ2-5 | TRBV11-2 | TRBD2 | TGTGCCAGCAGCTTATCCTCTAGCGGGAGCTGGGAGACCCAGTACTTC | CASSLSSSGSWETQYF
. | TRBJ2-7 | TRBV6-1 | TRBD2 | TGTGCCAGCAGTGAGACTAGCGGGGTAGCCTACGAGCAGTACTTC | CASSETSGVAYEQYF
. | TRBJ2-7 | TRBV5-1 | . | TGCGCCAGCAGCTCCCATGGGGCCTACTACGAGCAGTACTTC | CASSSHGAYYEQYF
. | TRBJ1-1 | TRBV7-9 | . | TGTGCCAGCAGCCGACAGGCGGAAGCTTTCTTT | CASSRQAEAFF
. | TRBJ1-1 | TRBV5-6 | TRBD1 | TGTGCCAGCAGCATACGACAGGGGTACATGAACACTGAAGCTTTCTTT | CASSIRQGYMNTEAFF
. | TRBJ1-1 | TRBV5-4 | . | TGTGCCAGCAGCCTCGACAGAAACACTGAAGCTTTCTTT | CASSLDRNTEAFF
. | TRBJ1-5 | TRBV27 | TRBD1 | TGTGCCAGCAGTTTAGGGACAGGGGGCAAACAGCCCCAGCATTTT | CASSLGTGGKQPQHF
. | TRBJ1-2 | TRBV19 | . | TGTGCCAGTAGTATAGCCAGGATCGGCTACACCTTC | CASSIARIGYTF
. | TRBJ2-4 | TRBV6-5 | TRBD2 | TGTGCCAGCAGTCCTAGCGGGGGAGACGTCATTCAGTACTTC | CASSPSGGDVIQYF
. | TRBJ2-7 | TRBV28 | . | TGTGCCAGCAGTTTCGGGTCAGCCACATCCTACGAGCAGTACTTC | CASSFGSATSYEQYF
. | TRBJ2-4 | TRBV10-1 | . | TGCGCCAGCAGTGAGTCGATAGCGAGGAACAGTCAGTACTTC | CASSESIARNSQYF
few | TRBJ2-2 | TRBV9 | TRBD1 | TGTGCCAGCAGCGCCGCATCGGGACAGGGGGCCGGGGAGCTGTTTTTT | CASSAASGQGAGELFF
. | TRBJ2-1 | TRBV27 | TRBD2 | TGTGCCAGCAGCACGGGGACTAGCGGGGCCCCTCGGCAGTTCTTC | CASSTGTSGAPRQFF
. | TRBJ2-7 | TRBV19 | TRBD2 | TGTGCCAGTAGTCCCAGGCGGGGGAGGACCTACGAGCAGTACTTC | CASSPRRGRTYEQYF
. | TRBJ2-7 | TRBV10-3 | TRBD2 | TGTGCCATCAGTGAGGGAGCGGGAACCCACGAGCAGTACTTC | CAISEGAGTHEQYF
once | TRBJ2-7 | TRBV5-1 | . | TGCGCCAGCAGCTTGGGGCAGGGGTTGGGCGAGCAGTACTTC | CASSLGQGLGEQYF
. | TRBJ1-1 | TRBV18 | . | TGTGCCAGCTCACGGACAGCGAACACTGAAGCTTTCTTT | CASSRTANTEAFF
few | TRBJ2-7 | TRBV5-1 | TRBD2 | TGCGCCAGCAGCACGACGTTAGCGGGAGAGATCTACGAGCAGTACTTC | CASSTTLAGEIYEQYF